Below are 22 T cell receptor beta chains sequenced from a single sample in a study of cytomegalovirus exposure and HLA in healthy donors (dated by TCRdb to about 2017). Library construction relied on the immunoSEQ multiplex PCR assay. The clones in this table, taken by TCRdb from immuneACCESS, are in-frame only. Not every clone is retained; where verified, under half of the shortfall comes from an unresolved V gene, and the cause of the rest is unknown. The sample yields around 300,000 clones; over 75% were counted once. The ten largest account for about 0.9% of the sample. The sample taken for sequencing was PBMCs. Receptor source: a woman between 18 and 30 years old in good health and CMV-seronegative.

The V and J genes are TRBV28 and TRBJ1-1, with D unclear. Trimming cost V 4 bases and J 4 bases, with 10 bases left between them. Per the germline V gene, CDR1 is MDHEN and CDR2 is SYDVKM. The CDR3 loop spans 13 amino acids. The CDR3 sequence is CASSSQIGTEAFF. The CDR3 nucleotides read TGTGCCAGCAGTTCCCAGATTGGCACTGAAGCTTTCTTT.

This sequence joins TRBV6-5 and TRBJ1-3; D is uncertain. The CDR3 totals 15 residues. V was clipped by 6 bases and J by 0 bases, with 12 bases between them. The germline gives CDR1 MNHEY, CDR2 SVGAGI. The DNA of the CDR3 is TGTGCCAGCAGGCCCCCAGTGCCCTCTGGAAACACCATATATTTT. Translation gives CASRPPVPSGNTIYF.

The chain has TRBV9 and TRBJ2-1; 12 bases line up with TRBD2. The CDR3 is 15 residues long. Looked up from germline, CDR1 is SGDLS and CDR2 is YYNGEE. V lost 4 bases and J lost 9; bases outside the gene matches: 8. The CDR3 DNA sequence: TGTGCCAGCAGCCTGAGGACTAGCGGGATCACTGAGCAGTTCTTC. The encoded protein is CASSLRTSGITEQFF. The full variable domain, in which reference TRBV9 and TRBJ2-1 provide the parts outside the CDR3, is DSGVTQTPKHLITATGQRVTLRCSPRSGDLSVYWYQQSLDQGLQFLIQYYNGEERAKGNILERFSAQQFPDLHSELNLSSLELGDSALYFCASSLRTSGITEQFFGPGTRLTVL.

This chain connects TRBV19 to TRBJ2-7, with D possibly being TRBD1 (5 bases). The CDR3 contains 14 residues. The V end lost 3 bases, the J end lost 1 base, and 10 bases lay between the germline ends. Germline CDR1 LNHDA, CDR2 SQIVND (reference sequence). The CDR3 sequence: CASSMTTVSYEQYF. The DNA of the CDR3 is TGTGCCAGTAGTATGACGACAGTGTCCTACGAGCAGTACTTC. Combining the CDR3 with reference TRBV19 and TRBJ2-7 gives the whole variable domain DGGITQSPKYLFRKEGQNVTLSCEQNLNHDAMYWYRQDPGQGLRLIYYSQIVNDFQKGDIAEGYSVSREKKESFPLTVTSAQKNPTAFYLCASSMTTVSYEQYFGPGTRLTVT.

The genes are TRBV27 and TRBJ2-7; 12 bases line up with TRBD2. In germline, CDR1 is MNHEY, CDR2 SMNVEV (reference sequence). With V trimmed by 6 bases and J by 4 bases, 16 bases remained unmatched. The CDR3 runs 18 residues. CDR3 sequence reads: CASSMLPGRLAGEYEQYF. The CDR3 region has the DNA TGTGCCAGCAGCATGCTGCCCGGACGACTAGCGGGAGAGTACGAGCAGTACTTC.

The rearrangement uses TRBV18 and TRBJ2-3; D gene uncertain. V was pared by 3 bases and J by 4 bases, with 8 bases between. The germline CDR1 and CDR2 sequences are KGHSH and LQKENI. This CDR3 spans 13 amino acids. The CDR3 nucleotides are TGTGCCAGCTCACCTAATCCCGCAGATACGCAGTATTTT. Its protein product is CASSPNPADTQYF. Filled out from reference TRBV18 and TRBJ2-3, the complete variable domain reads NAGVMQNPRHLVRRRGQEARLRCSPMKGHSHVYWYRQLPEEGLKFMVYLQKENIIDESGMPKERFSAEFPKEGPSILRIQQVVRGDSAAYFCASSPNPADTQYFGPGTRLTVL.

The chain is built from TRBV13 and TRBJ1-1; D not certain. The length of the CDR3 is 13 residues. Germline assignment: CDR1 PRHDT and CDR2 FYEKMQ (reference sequence). V lost 5 bases and J lost 1, with 8 bases in between. In DNA form, the CDR3 reads TGTGCCAGCAGCGCACAGTGGAACACTGAAGCTTTCTTT. Encoded protein: CASSAQWNTEAFF.

V is TRBV6-1 and J is TRBJ1-2; TRBD1 matches 7 bases. Germline V CDR1 and CDR2: MNHNS, SASEGT. The V and J ends lost 6 bases and 7 bases, in that order; junction bases with no gene match: 11. The CDR3 is made up of 14 amino acids. CDR3 bases: TGTGCCAGCAGCGATGGGACAGAATGGAGTGGCTACACCTTC. It codes for CASSDGTEWSGYTF.

The genes are TRBV7-9 and TRBJ2-3, with TRBD2 matching 11 bases. J gave up 5 bases and V 5 bases, and 9 bases lay outside the gene matches. CDR1 and CDR2 (germline): SEHNR, FQNEAQ (reference sequence). The CDR3 runs 16 residues. The CDR3 DNA reads TGTGCCAGCAGCACCCCTAGCGGGAGGATAGAAGATACGCAGTATTTT. Its protein is CASSTPSGRIEDTQYF.

This sequence joins TRBV6-5 and TRBJ2-5; the D gene is possibly TRBD2 (6 bases). The germline gives CDR1 MNHEY, CDR2 SVGAGI. The V and J ends lost 0 bases and 3 bases respectively, with 8 bases between them. CDR3 length: 14 amino acids. The CDR3, as DNA: TGTGCCAGCAGTTACTCGGGGGAGGAAGAGACCCAGTACTTC. It yields the protein CASSYSGEEETQYF.

This chain joins TRBV6-1 and TRBJ2-2, with a tentative D call TRBD2 (6 bases). The CDR3 has 15 residues. Germline V gene data show CDR1 as MNHNS and CDR2 as SASEGT. Trimming cost V 1 base and J 5 bases, with 11 bases left between them. The CDR3 DNA sequence: TGTGCCAGCAGTGAAGACGGGGGAGGTACCGGGGAGCTGTTTTTT. Translating gives CASSEDGGGTGELFF.

The gene calls are TRBV15 and TRBJ2-3, with 10 bases lining up with TRBD2. CDR3 length: 20 residues. Losses at the gene ends were 1 base for V and 6 bases for J; bases not matched to a gene: 19. Germline CDR1 LNHNV, CDR2 YYDKDF (reference sequence). For the CDR3, the DNA is TGTGCCACCAGCAGAGTCCCGCTCTCGGCTAGCGGGAGAGTAGCGGATACGCAGTATTTT. Translating it yields CATSRVPLSASGRVADTQYF.

The rearrangement links TRBV2 to TRBJ1-5; TRBD1 agrees at 7 bases. There are 15 residues in the CDR3. CDR1 is SNHLY, CDR2 FYNNEI, per germline. J was trimmed by 5 bases and V by 3 bases; bases with no gene match: 7. The CDR3 DNA follows: TGTGCCAGCAGTGACCGTACAGGGGACGATCAGCCCCAGCATTTT. Encoded protein: CASSDRTGDDQPQHF.

This clone was picked up a small number of times. CDR3 loop: CASSTTGGFSGNTIYF. CDR3 in DNA: TGTGCCAGTAGTACCACAGGGGGATTCTCTGGAAACACCATATATTTT. The chain is built from TRBV19 and TRBJ1-3, with 8 bases matching TRBD1. After removal of 4 bases from V and 0 bases from J, the junction contained 5 bases not matched to a gene. The CDR3 sequence is 16 residues long. Germline values: CDR1 LNHDA, CDR2 SQIVND (reference sequence).

The chain uses TRBV27 and TRBJ2-1; the match to TRBD1 covers 10 bases. Germline trimming cut 7 bases from V and 8 bases from J; bases unmatched to any gene: 8. This CDR3 spans 14 amino acids. Germline V gene sequence: CDR1 MNHEY, CDR2 SMNVEV (reference sequence). DNA of the CDR3: TGTGCCAGCAATCCGACAGGGGGCAGGGATGAGCAGTTCTTC. Its translation: CASNPTGGRDEQFF.

CDR3: CAWSEQGSGNQPQHF. The CDR3 DNA reads TGTGCCTGGAGCGAACAGGGGAGCGGGAATCAGCCCCAGCATTTT. The chain employs TRBV30 and TRBJ1-5, with TRBD1 matching 7 bases. Germline values: CDR1 GTSNPN, CDR2 SVGIG (reference sequence). Germline trimming cut 3 bases from V and 4 bases from J; bases unmatched to any gene: 9. This CDR3 contains 15 residues. The full variable domain, completed using reference TRBV30 and TRBJ1-5, is SQTIHQWPATLVQPVGSPLSLECTVEGTSNPNLYWYRQAAGRGLQLLFYSVGIGQISSEVPQNLSASRPQDRQFILSSKKLLLSDSGFYLCAWSEQGSGNQPQHFGDGTRLSIL.

The rearrangement links TRBV7-2 to TRBJ2-7; the match to TRBD1 covers 8 bases. This CDR3 is built from 15 residues. J gave up 1 base and V 1 base, and 3 bases lay outside the gene matches. Per germline, CDR1 SGHTA and CDR2 FQGNSA. The CDR3 loop is CASSLDGTGSYEQYF. The DNA for the CDR3 is TGTGCCAGCAGCTTAGATGGGACAGGTTCCTACGAGCAGTACTTC.

This sequence joins TRBV4-1 and TRBJ1-1; D is unclear. The CDR3 is 16 amino acids. V lost 0 bases and J 6 bases, leaving 17 bases between the germline ends. Germline CDR1 is MGHRA and CDR2 is YSYEKL. The CDR3 protein is CASSQDWVTPEAEAFF. CDR3 coding DNA: TGCGCCAGCAGCCAAGATTGGGTCACCCCGGAGGCTGAAGCTTTCTTT.

The gene calls are TRBV2 and TRBJ2-2; 7 bases match TRBD2. The CDR3 is 13 residues long. CDR1 is SNHLY, CDR2 FYNNEI, per germline. Trimming took 10 bases from V and 5 from J; bases not matched to a gene: 7. For the CDR3, the DNA is TGTGCCACTACCCCGGGGGGAACCGGGGAGCTGTTTTTT. It translates to CATTPGGTGELFF.

The gene calls are TRBV11-1 and TRBJ2-2, with TRBD1 as a possible D gene (5 bases). This CDR3 has 13 residues. CDR1 and CDR2 from the germline V gene are SGHAT and FQDESV (reference sequence). The V and J ends lost 7 bases and 4 bases respectively, with 10 bases between them. The CDR3 sequence: CASNRILTGELFF. For the CDR3, the DNA is TGTGCCAGCAACAGGATTCTCACCGGGGAGCTGTTTTTT. The complete variable domain, with remaining parts taken from reference TRBV11-1 and TRBJ2-2, reads EAEVAQSPRYKITEKSQAVAFWCDPISGHATLYWYRQILGQGPELLVQFQDESVVDDSQLPKDRFSAERLKGVDSTLKIQPAELGDSAMYLCASNRILTGELFFGEGSRLTVL.

The V call is TRBV6-1, the J call TRBJ1-2; the D gene is possibly TRBD1 (6 bases). V was trimmed by 1 base and J by 2 bases, leaving 11 bases between them. The V gene's germline CDR1 is MNHNS and CDR2 SASEGT. The CDR3 loop spans 15 amino acids. DNA of the CDR3: TGTGCCAGCAGTGAAGGATGGGGGCAGAACTATGGCTACACCTTC. Its translation: CASSEGWGQNYGYTF.

The chain has TRBV5-1 and TRBJ2-1; 11 bases match TRBD2. The CDR3 runs to 15 residues. From germline, CDR1 is SGHRS and CDR2 YFSETQ. With V trimmed by 7 bases and J by 5 bases, 8 bases remained unmatched. CDR3 loop: CASEPSGRSHNEQFF. The CDR3, as DNA: TGCGCCAGCGAACCTAGCGGGAGGTCCCACAATGAGCAGTTCTTC.